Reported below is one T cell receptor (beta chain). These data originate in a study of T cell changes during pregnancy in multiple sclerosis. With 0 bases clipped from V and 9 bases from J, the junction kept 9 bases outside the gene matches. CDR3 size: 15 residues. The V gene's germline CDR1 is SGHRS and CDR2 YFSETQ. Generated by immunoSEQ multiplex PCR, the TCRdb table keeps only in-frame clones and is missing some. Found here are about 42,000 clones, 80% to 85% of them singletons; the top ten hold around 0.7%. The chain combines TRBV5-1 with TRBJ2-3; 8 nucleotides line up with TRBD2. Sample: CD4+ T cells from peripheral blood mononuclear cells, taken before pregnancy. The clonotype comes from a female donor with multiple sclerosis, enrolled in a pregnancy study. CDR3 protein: CASSLDGYSGETQYF. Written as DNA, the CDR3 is TGCGCCAGCAGCTTGGACGGATATAGCGGGGAGACGCAGTATTTT.